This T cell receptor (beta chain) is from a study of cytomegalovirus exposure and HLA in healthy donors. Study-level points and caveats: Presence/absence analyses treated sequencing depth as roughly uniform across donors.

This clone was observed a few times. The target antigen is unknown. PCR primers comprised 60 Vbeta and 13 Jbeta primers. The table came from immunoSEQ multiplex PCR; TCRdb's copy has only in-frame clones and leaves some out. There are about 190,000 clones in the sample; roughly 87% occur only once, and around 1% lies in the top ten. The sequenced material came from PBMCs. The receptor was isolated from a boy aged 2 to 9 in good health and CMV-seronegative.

CDR3 sequence: CASSWRGAGAREQYF. CDR3 DNA sequence: TGTGCCAGCAGCTGGAGGGGAGCCGGGGCGCGCGAGCAGTACTTC. J is TRBJ2-7 and V is TRBV5-6; D may be TRBD2 (6 bases). This CDR3 spans 15 amino acids. V was trimmed by 3 bases and J by 6 bases, leaving 19 bases between them. Per germline, CDR1 SGHDT and CDR2 YYEEEE.